Listed below are T cell receptor beta chains from one sample, sequenced in a study of shared clonotypes between healthy human individuals. Clones were sequenced by immunoSEQ multiplex PCR, and TCRdb holds only the in-frame ones, with some missing. This table has about 230,000 clones, about 69% appearing once. Source material: memory CD4+ T cells sorted from blood. These receptors were taken from a man aged 30-40 years in good health. Each CDR3 is given with its conserved first and last residue. The D gene is left open where the match is weak. A row's size may be missing; if present it is once, few, many or a size class.

clone_size cdr3_length j_call d_call v_call cdr3_aa cdr3_nt
. 13 TRBJ1-2 . TRBV6-1 CASSEDLPRGYTF TGTGCCAGCAGTGAAGACCTCCCGCGGGGCTACACCTTC
few 16 TRBJ2-7 TRBD1 TRBV7-8 CASSGGTGTGNWEQYF TGTGCCAGCAGCGGAGGGACAGGGACAGGTAATTGGGAGCAGTACTTC
. 15 TRBJ2-1 . TRBV5-1 CASSGDTGTIYEQFF TGCGCCAGCAGCGGGGACACCGGCACAATATATGAGCAGTTCTTC
many 15 TRBJ1-1 . TRBV19 CASSIHPPGSSQAFF TGTGCCAGTAGTATCCATCCCCCAGGGTCTTCGCAAGCTTTCTTT
. 14 TRBJ2-1 . TRBV18 CASSPFGPLNEQFF TGTGCCAGCTCACCCTTTGGCCCACTCAATGAGCAGTTCTTC
. 14 TRBJ1-1 . TRBV10-3 CAISVGGVNTEAFF TGTGCCATCAGTGTCGGAGGAGTGAACACTGAAGCTTTCTTT
few 13 TRBJ1-3 . TRBV27 CASSFNAGDTIYF TGTGCCAGCAGTTTTAACGCCGGCGACACCATATATTTT
. 13 TRBJ1-1 TRBD1 TRBV5-4 CASSWTGVTEAFF TGTGCCAGCAGCTGGACAGGGGTGACTGAAGCTTTCTTT
few 16 TRBJ2-5 TRBD1 TRBV27 CASSSPRAQGIETQYF TGTGCCAGCAGTTCCCCCCGGGCACAGGGGATAGAGACCCAGTACTTC
. 13 TRBJ2-1 . TRBV11-3 CASSLDSFNEQFF TGTGCCAGCAGCTTAGATTCCTTCAATGAGCAGTTCTTC
. 15 TRBJ2-3 TRBD2 TRBV19 CASSPPGGWTDTQYF TGTGCCAGTAGCCCCCCGGGGGGGTGGACAGATACGCAGTATTTT
. 17 TRBJ2-1 . TRBV5-6 CASSFYWVTQGGNEQFF TGTGCCAGCAGCTTCTACTGGGTGACCCAAGGCGGCAATGAGCAGTTCTTC
few 19 TRBJ2-4 TRBD2 TRBV10-3 CAISESGLVGGRAKNIQYF TGTGCCATCAGTGAGTCGGGCCTCGTGGGCGGGAGAGCCAAAAACATTCAGTACTTC
few 19 TRBJ2-6 . TRBV4-3 CASSQDSRGKLTGANVLTF TGCGCCAGCAGCCAAGACTCGAGAGGGAAGTTGACTGGGGCCAACGTCCTGACTTTC
. 13 TRBJ2-7 . TRBV14 CASSRSTSYEQYF TGTGCCAGCAGCCGCAGTACCTCCTACGAGCAGTACTTC
. 16 TRBJ2-1 TRBD1 TRBV15 CATSRSDRVSGNEQFF TGTGCCACCAGCAGATCGGACAGGGTCTCCGGCAATGAGCAGTTCTTC
. 14 TRBJ2-7 . TRBV5-1 CASSFDGSTNEQYF TGCGCCAGCAGCTTTGACGGGAGCACCAACGAGCAGTACTTC
. 13 TRBJ1-3 . TRBV7-9 CASSPTTGNTIYF TGTGCCAGCAGCCCAACTACTGGAAACACCATATATTTT
. 14 TRBJ2-7 . TRBV28 CASTGSPKAHEQYF TGTGCCAGCACCGGCTCCCCGAAGGCCCACGAGCAGTACTTC
. 14 TRBJ1-5 . TRBV6-1 CASWDTRLSQPQHF TGTGCCAGCTGGGACACTCGCCTTTCTCAGCCCCAGCATTTT
. 13 TRBJ2-1 . TRBV5-1 CASSLGQSNEQFF TGCGCCAGCAGCTTGGGACAGAGCAATGAGCAGTTCTTC
few 12 TRBJ1-5 . TRBV28 CASSYTGDAQHF TGTGCCAGCAGTTACACCGGGGACGCCCAGCATTTT
. 15 TRBJ2-3 . TRBV28 CASSLRRPTYGTQYF TGTGCCAGCAGTTTGCGCAGGCCTACCTATGGTACGCAGTATTTT
. 16 TRBJ2-2 TRBD1 TRBV4-2 CASSRQGGFIAGELFF TGTGCCAGCAGCCGACAGGGGGGTTTTATCGCCGGGGAGCTGTTTTTT
. 13 TRBJ2-3 . TRBV14 CASSPGVTDTQYF TGTGCCAGCAGCCCGGGAGTAACAGATACGCAGTATTTT
. 17 TRBJ2-7 . TRBV19 CASSIGGISDPSYEQYF TGTGCCAGTAGTATAGGGGGAATAAGCGACCCCTCCTACGAGCAGTACTTC
. 18 TRBJ1-4 . TRBV27 CASSLRGIGIEANEKLFF TGTGCCAGCAGTTTAAGAGGGATAGGAATTGAGGCTAATGAAAAACTGTTTTTT
. 15 TRBJ1-2 TRBD1 TRBV27 CASSKTGQPLYGYTF TGTGCCAGCAGTAAAACGGGACAGCCACTCTATGGCTACACCTTC
few 12 TRBJ1-1 . TRBV13 CASSLMRSEAFF TGTGCCAGCAGCTTAATGCGCTCTGAAGCTTTCTTT
. 15 TRBJ2-3 TRBD2 TRBV2 CASSVGAGAGDTQYF TGTGCCAGCAGTGTCGGGGCGGGAGCGGGAGATACGCAGTATTTT
. 13 TRBJ2-5 . TRBV28 CASRSHRKETQYF TGTGCCAGCAGATCCCACCGGAAAGAGACCCAGTACTTC
once 19 TRBJ2-3 TRBD2 TRBV15 CATSASPGLAGVSTDTQYF TGTGCCACCAGCGCAAGTCCGGGACTAGCGGGAGTCAGCACAGATACGCAGTATTTT
. 14 TRBJ1-5 TRBD1 TRBV6-1 CASSGGGPQGAQHF TGTGCCAGCAGTGGAGGGGGCCCCCAGGGAGCCCAGCATTTT
. 15 TRBJ2-3 TRBD2 TRBV5-4 CASSTGRGSTDTQYF TGTGCCAGCAGCACCGGGCGGGGGAGCACAGATACGCAGTATTTT
. 14 TRBJ2-7 TRBD1 TRBV18 CASSPDRVVYEQYF TGTGCCAGCTCACCGGACAGGGTGGTGTACGAGCAGTACTTC
. 17 TRBJ2-4 . TRBV15 CATSRDRGSLAKNIQYF TGTGCCACCAGCAGAGATCGCGGGTCCCTAGCCAAAAACATTCAGTACTTC
once 12 TRBJ2-7 . TRBV6-5 CASSKDRYEQYF TGTGCCAGCAGCAAAGATCGGTACGAGCAGTACTTC
. 13 TRBJ2-7 . TRBV6-5 CASSPGTHYEQYF TGTGCCAGCAGCCCCGGGACCCACTACGAGCAGTACTTC
few 15 TRBJ2-3 TRBD1 TRBV6-1 CASSERDRGGDTQYF TGTGCCAGCAGTGAACGGGACAGGGGAGGAGATACGCAGTATTTT
. 16 TRBJ2-7 TRBD1 TRBV7-2 CASSPGQWGALGEQYF TGTGCCAGCAGTCCGGGACAGTGGGGAGCCTTAGGCGAGCAGTACTTC
many 15 TRBJ2-3 TRBD2 TRBV7-2 CASSLQRLAEGTQYF TGTGCCAGCAGCTTACAACGACTAGCAGAGGGGACGCAGTATTTT
. 16 TRBJ1-2 . TRBV14 CASSQGGLGDLYGYTF TGTGCCAGCAGCCAAGGCGGGCTTGGGGATCTATATGGCTACACCTTC
. 13 TRBJ2-3 . TRBV7-3 CASSSQTGSTQYF TGTGCCAGCAGCTCTCAGACCGGGTCTACGCAGTATTTT
. 14 TRBJ2-2 . TRBV6-4 CASSREGGTGELFF TGTGCCAGCAGTAGAGAGGGAGGCACCGGGGAGCTGTTTTTT
. 17 TRBJ2-5 . TRBV19 CASSIVSPGLGQETQYF TGTGCCAGTAGTATAGTCTCGCCAGGGCTGGGACAAGAGACCCAGTACTTC
. 16 TRBJ1-5 . TRBV7-8 CASSIRGGEGDKPQHF TGTGCCAGCAGCATCCGGGGGGGAGAAGGGGATAAGCCCCAGCATTTT
. 13 TRBJ2-5 . TRBV5-4 CASGRRAQETQYF TGTGCCAGCGGCCGTAGAGCTCAAGAGACCCAGTACTTC
few 12 TRBJ1-1 . TRBV6-5 CASTGWGAEAFF TGTGCCAGCACCGGGTGGGGGGCTGAAGCTTTCTTT
. 20 TRBJ2-2 TRBD1 TRBV27 CASSSHRLPGQGLGTGELFF TGTGCCAGCAGTTCCCACCGTCTACCGGGACAGGGTTTGGGCACCGGGGAGCTGTTTTTT
. 17 TRBJ2-1 . TRBV5-1 CASSFPRERAAYNEQFF TGCGCCAGCAGCTTCCCCCGCGAAAGAGCGGCCTACAATGAGCAGTTCTTC
. 16 TRBJ2-7 . TRBV2 CASSGSVVTRAYEQYF TGTGCCAGCAGTGGCTCGGTGGTGACACGTGCCTACGAGCAGTACTTC
. 13 TRBJ2-3 . TRBV2 CASWTGGTDTQYF TGTGCCAGCTGGACCGGGGGCACAGATACGCAGTATTTT
. 16 TRBJ2-5 TRBD1 TRBV18 CASSPTRLDRGETQYF TGTGCCAGCTCACCGACCAGGCTAGACAGGGGAGAGACCCAGTACTTC
. 16 TRBJ2-2 . TRBV28 CASSRQGGANTGELFF TGTGCCAGCAGTAGGCAGGGGGGAGCGAACACCGGGGAGCTGTTTTTT
. 12 TRBJ1-3 . TRBV25-1 CASTASGGTIYF TGTGCCAGCACGGCCAGCGGCGGCACCATATATTTT
. 15 TRBJ2-2 TRBD1 TRBV2 CASNPQGANTGELFF TGTGCCAGCAACCCACAGGGGGCAAACACCGGGGAGCTGTTTTTT
many 16 TRBJ2-2 . TRBV7-8 CASSLGSRTGPGELFF TGTGCCAGCAGCTTAGGGTCCCGGACGGGGCCCGGGGAGCTGTTTTTT
. 13 TRBJ1-1 TRBD1 TRBV6-5 CASSLTGTAVAFF TGTGCCAGCAGTCTTACCGGGACAGCCGTAGCTTTCTTT
. 17 TRBJ1-1 . TRBV7-8 CASSYISGESANTEAFF TGTGCCAGCAGCTACATTTCGGGGGAAAGTGCGAACACTGAAGCTTTCTTT
. 15 TRBJ2-1 TRBD2 TRBV27 CASRAGLAGDNEQFF TGTGCCAGCAGAGCTGGACTAGCGGGAGACAATGAGCAGTTCTTC